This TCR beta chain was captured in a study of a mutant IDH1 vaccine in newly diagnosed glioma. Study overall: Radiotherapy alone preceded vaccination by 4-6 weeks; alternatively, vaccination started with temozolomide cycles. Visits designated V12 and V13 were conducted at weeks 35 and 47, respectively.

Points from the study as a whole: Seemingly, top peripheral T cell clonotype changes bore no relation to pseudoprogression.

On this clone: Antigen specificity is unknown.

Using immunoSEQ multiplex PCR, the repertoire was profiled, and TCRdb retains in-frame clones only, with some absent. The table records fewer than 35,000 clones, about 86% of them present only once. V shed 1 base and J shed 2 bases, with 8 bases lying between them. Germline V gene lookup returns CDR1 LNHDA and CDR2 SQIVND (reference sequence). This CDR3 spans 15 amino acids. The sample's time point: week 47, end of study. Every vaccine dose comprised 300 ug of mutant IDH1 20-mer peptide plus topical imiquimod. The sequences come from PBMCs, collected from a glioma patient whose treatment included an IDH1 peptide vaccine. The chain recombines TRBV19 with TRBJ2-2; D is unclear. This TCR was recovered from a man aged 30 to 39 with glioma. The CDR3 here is CASSIVAENTGELFF. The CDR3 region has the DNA TGTGCCAGTAGTATAGTGGCTGAAAACACCGGGGAGCTGTTTTTT.